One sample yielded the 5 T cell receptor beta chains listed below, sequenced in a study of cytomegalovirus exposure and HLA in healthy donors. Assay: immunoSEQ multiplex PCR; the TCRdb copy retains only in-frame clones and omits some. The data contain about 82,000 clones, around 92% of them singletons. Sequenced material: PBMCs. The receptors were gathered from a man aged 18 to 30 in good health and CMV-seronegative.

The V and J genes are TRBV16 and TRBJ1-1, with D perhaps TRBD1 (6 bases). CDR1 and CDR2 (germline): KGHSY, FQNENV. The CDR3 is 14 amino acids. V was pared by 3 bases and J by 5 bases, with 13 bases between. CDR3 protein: CASSHSGGFTEAFF. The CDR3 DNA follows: TGTGCCAGCAGCCACTCGGGGGGCTTTACTGAAGCTTTCTTT.

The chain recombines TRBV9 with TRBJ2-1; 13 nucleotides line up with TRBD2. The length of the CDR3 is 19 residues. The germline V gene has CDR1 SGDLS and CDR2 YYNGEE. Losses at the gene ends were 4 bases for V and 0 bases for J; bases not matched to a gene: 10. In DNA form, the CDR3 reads TGTGCCAGCAGCTTCAGACTAGCGGGAGGCCAGCCCTCCTACAATGAGCAGTTCTTC. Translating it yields CASSFRLAGGQPSYNEQFF.

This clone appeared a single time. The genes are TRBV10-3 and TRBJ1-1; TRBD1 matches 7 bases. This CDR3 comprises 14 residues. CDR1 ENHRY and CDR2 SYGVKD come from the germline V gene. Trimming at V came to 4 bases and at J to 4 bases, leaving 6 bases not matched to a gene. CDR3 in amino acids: CAISGTQGGTEAFF. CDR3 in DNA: TGTGCCATCAGTGGTACCCAGGGGGGCACTGAAGCTTTCTTT.

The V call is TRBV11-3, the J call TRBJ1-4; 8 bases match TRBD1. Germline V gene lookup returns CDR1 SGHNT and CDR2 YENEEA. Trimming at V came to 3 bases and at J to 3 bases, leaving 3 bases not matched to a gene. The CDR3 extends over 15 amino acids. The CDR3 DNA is TGTGCCAGCAGCTTCTCGACAGGGGCTAATGAAAAACTGTTTTTT. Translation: CASSFSTGANEKLFF.

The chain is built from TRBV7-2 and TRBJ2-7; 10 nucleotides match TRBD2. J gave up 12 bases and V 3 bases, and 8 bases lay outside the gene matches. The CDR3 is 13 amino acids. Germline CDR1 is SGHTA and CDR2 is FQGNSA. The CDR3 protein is CASSFAGTSVSYF. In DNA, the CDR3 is TGTGCCAGCAGCTTTGCCGGGACTAGCGTTTCGTACTTC.